Following are 10 T cell receptor beta chains from one sample sequenced in a study of blood T cell repertoires in COVID-19. Generated by immunoSEQ multiplex PCR, the TCRdb table keeps only in-frame clones and is missing some. The sample shows some 200,000 clones, almost 80% of them seen only once. The sample was peripheral blood. These receptors originate from a woman between 65 and 79 years old with acute or convalescent COVID-19.

V and J are TRBV24-1 and TRBJ2-5; perhaps TRBD2 as D (5 bases). The CDR3 is made up of 13 amino acids. Germline V gene sequence: CDR1 KGHDR, CDR2 SFDVKD. V dropped 0 bases and J dropped 4 bases, with 5 bases sitting between them. CDR3 sequence (DNA): TGTGCCACCAGTGATTTGCTAGCAGAGACCCAGTACTTC. Translation gives CATSDLLAETQYF.

The gene calls are TRBV19 and TRBJ2-1, with 11 positions matching TRBD2. The V gene end was trimmed by 2 bases and the J gene end by 8 bases; junction bases not matched to a gene: 8. The CDR3 is 16 amino acids. Germline-derived CDR1 and CDR2 are LNHDA and SQIVND (reference sequence). CDR3 region: CASSITSGSGFDEQFF. The DNA of the CDR3 is TGTGCCAGTAGTATAACTAGCGGGAGTGGATTTGATGAGCAGTTCTTC.

The chain couples TRBV4-1 to TRBJ2-3; 13 bases match TRBD2. CDR1 MGHRA and CDR2 YSYEKL come from the germline V gene. V trimming: 4 bases; J trimming: 0 bases; junction bases outside the gene matches: 7. CDR3 length equals 18 residues. The CDR3 is CASSRGTSGAKSTDTQYF. Written as DNA, the CDR3 is TGCGCCAGCAGCCGAGGGACTAGCGGGGCGAAGAGCACAGATACGCAGTATTTT.

This clone was found a few times. The chain recombines TRBV18 with TRBJ1-1; perhaps TRBD1 as D (6 bases). Trimming removed 2 bases at V and 3 bases at J, with 13 bases between. Germline V gene data show CDR1 as KGHSH and CDR2 as LQKENI. The CDR3 extends over 15 amino acids. In DNA, the CDR3 is TGTGCCAGCTCACCAGGACCTCAGGGGCACACTGAAGCTTTCTTT. Translated: CASSPGPQGHTEAFF.

CDR3 residues: CASSLRDTYSPLHF. The CDR3, as DNA: TGTGCCAGCAGCCTCCGGGACACCTATTCACCCCTCCACTTT. This chain links TRBV2 with TRBJ1-6, with a weak D call TRBD1 (6 bases). In germline, CDR1 is SNHLY, CDR2 FYNNEI. V lost 6 bases and J lost 8, with 14 bases in between. The CDR3 is made up of 14 amino acids.

J is TRBJ2-7 and V is TRBV7-2; 8 nucleotides line up with TRBD2. The CDR3 extends over 15 amino acids. The J segment lost 3 bases and the V segment lost 3 bases, leaving 7 bases of the junction unmatched. In germline, CDR1 is SGHTA, CDR2 FQGNSA. The DNA of the CDR3 is TGTGCCAGCAGCTTTAGCGGGACTTCGGGCTACGAGCAGTACTTC. Encoded protein: CASSFSGTSGYEQYF.

This sequence joins TRBV29-1 and TRBJ2-1; TRBD2 agrees at 12 bases. CDR3 length equals 19 residues. The ends lost 5 bases at V and 0 bases at J; junction bases unmatched: 14. Germline V gene sequence: CDR1 SQVTM, CDR2 ANQGSEA. DNA for the CDR3: TGCAGCGTTAACCGAGGACTAGCGGGATTAAAAAGCTCCTACAATGAGCAGTTCTTC. Its translation is CSVNRGLAGLKSSYNEQFF.

The chain carries TRBV7-9 and TRBJ2-7; tentative D call: TRBD1 (7 bases). This CDR3 has 19 amino acids. Germline CDR1 SEHNR, CDR2 FQNEAQ (reference sequence). The germline V and J ends were trimmed by 3 bases and 3 bases, with 27 bases remaining between them. The CDR3 DNA follows: TGTGCCAGCAGCTTCAGGGGGGCCACACAGGGATCCCCTCTCTACGAGCAGTACTTC. It is translated as CASSFRGATQGSPLYEQYF.

The chain couples TRBV27 to TRBJ1-2; TRBD1 aligns across 8 bases. The germline CDR1 and CDR2 sequences are MNHEY and SMNVEV (reference sequence). The CDR3 is 13 residues long. V was clipped by 6 bases and J by 5 bases; unmatched bases: 5. The CDR3 loop reads CASSDRGRYGYTF. CDR3 DNA sequence: TGTGCCAGCAGCGACAGGGGACGGTATGGCTACACCTTC.

The CDR3 sequence is CASSITAVYTGELFF. CDR3 sequence (DNA): TGTGCCAGTAGTATCACGGCGGTATACACCGGGGAGCTGTTTTTT. The chain recombines TRBV19 with TRBJ2-2; D is uncertain. Germline V gene lookup returns CDR1 LNHDA and CDR2 SQIVND (reference sequence). V gave up 3 bases and J gave up 3 bases, with 11 bases separating them. The CDR3 has 15 residues.